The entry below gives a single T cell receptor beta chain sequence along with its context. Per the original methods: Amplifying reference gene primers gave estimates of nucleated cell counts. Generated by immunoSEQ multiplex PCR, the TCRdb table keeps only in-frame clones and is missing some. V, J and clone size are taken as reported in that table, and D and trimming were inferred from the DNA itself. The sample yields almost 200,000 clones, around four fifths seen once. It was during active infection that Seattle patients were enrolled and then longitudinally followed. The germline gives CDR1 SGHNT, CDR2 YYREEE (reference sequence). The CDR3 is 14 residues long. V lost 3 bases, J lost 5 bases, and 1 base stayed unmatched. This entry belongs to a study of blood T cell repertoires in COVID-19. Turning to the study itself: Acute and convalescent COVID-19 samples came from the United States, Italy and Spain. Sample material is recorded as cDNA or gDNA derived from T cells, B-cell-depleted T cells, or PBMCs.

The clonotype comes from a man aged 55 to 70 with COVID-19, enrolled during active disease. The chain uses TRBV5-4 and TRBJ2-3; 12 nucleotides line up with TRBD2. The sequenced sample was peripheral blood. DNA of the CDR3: TGTGCCAGCAGCTCGGGACTAGCGGGAGATACGCAGTATTTT. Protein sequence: CASSSGLAGDTQYF.